This TCR beta chain was documented in a study of prognosis after radiotherapy for stage I lung cancer. Study context: The study deemed all of its non-small cell lung cancer patients medically inoperable. After radiotherapy, over 14 showed no significant progression while a few developed distant metastases (median around seven months). Findings and caveats of the study: Reportedly, TRBV and TRBJ gene usage varied with metastasis presence.

The germline V gene has CDR1 LNHNV and CDR2 YYDKDF (reference sequence). This CDR3 has 14 amino acids. V lost 1 base, J lost 3 bases, and 10 bases lay in between. In this sample, this clonotype turned up a few times. Its antigen is unknown. Using two-round multiplex PCR, the authors amplified TCR beta CDR3 from genomic DNA. Primers targeting each individual TRBV and TRBJ gene were applied in first-round PCR. TCRdb called the multiplex PCR reads again in MiXCR, with one record for every CDR3 protein. The sample shows some 20,000 distinct CDR3 sequences, roughly 40% of them seen only once. The sequencing used PBMCs, collected before or after stereotactic body radiation therapy (not recorded which). This chain uses TRBV15 with TRBJ2-7, with D possibly TRBD2 on 6 matching bases. This TCR came from a donor at least 50 years old with non-small cell lung cancer. The chain's CDR3 is CATSRAGGDYEQYF. The DNA of the CDR3 is TGTGCCACCAGCAGAGCTGGAGGGGACTACGAGCAGTACTTC.